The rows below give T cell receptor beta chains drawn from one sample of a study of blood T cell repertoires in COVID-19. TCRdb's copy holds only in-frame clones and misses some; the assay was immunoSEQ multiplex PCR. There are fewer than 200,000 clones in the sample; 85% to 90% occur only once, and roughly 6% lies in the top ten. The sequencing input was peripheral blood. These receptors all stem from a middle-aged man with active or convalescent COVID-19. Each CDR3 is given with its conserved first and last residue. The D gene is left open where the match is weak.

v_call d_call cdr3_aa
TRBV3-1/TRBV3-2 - CASSQRAEQFF
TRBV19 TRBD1 CASSMGLRTGSPLHF
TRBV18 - CASSLLVAELFYEQYF
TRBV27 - CASSLRGTTEAFF
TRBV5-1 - CASSLDSNYGYTF
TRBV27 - CASSQSRDSQGFF
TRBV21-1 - CASSAGGKNSPLHF
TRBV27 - CASSLSSAGRWEKLFF
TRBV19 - CASSVPGVGDTQYF
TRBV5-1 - CASSSEGRGSTGELFF
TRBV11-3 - CASSERQYTEAFF